This T cell receptor beta chain was found in a study of cytomegalovirus exposure and HLA in healthy donors. Study-level points and caveats: The dataset shows that most TCR sequences were rare, while some public TCRs occurred in many donors. The authors later linked a missense DCLRE1C variant to TCR beta V- and J-gene trimming. Later analysis suggested most CMV-associated TCR beta chains were HLA-restricted.

V lost 4 bases to trimming and J lost 10 bases, with 16 bases between them. This CDR3 spans 13 amino acids. The germline V gene encodes CDR1 SNHLY and CDR2 FYNNEI. This clone occurred a few times. What it binds is unknown. Vbeta (60) and Jbeta (13) primers were used in the PCR. The protocol was immunoSEQ multiplex PCR, while the TCRdb copy is restricted to in-frame clones and leaves out a portion. The data contain some 150,000 clones, roughly 70% of them singletons. The sequenced material came from PBMCs. The receptor was derived from a man aged 30-40 years in good health and CMV-seronegative. The chain links TRBV2 to TRBJ2-5; tentatively, D is TRBD1 (6 bases). CDR3 sequence reads: CASSAGQVVYQYF. The CDR3 bases are TGTGCCAGCAGTGCGGGACAAGTCGTCTACCAGTACTTC.